One and the same sample provided the 27 T cell receptor beta chains below, sequenced in a study of T cell responses to AZD1222 COVID-19 vaccine. Profiled with immunoSEQ multiplex PCR; TCRdb holds only in-frame clones, not every one. The repertoire consists of approximately 150,000 clones, with roughly nine tenths occurring once and the leading ten covering roughly 1.5%. The specimen was peripheral blood, collected 28 days after the second AZD1222 dose. The receptors originated from an adult who received the AZD1222 COVID-19 vaccine.

CDR3 DNA sequence: TGTGCCAGCAGCTTAAGACACATTCTCTCCTACGAGCAGTACTTC. This translates into CASSLRHILSYEQYF. The genes are TRBV7-2 and TRBJ2-7; D ambiguous. V was pared by 2 bases and J by 0 bases, with 11 bases between. Per germline, CDR1 SGHTA and CDR2 FQGNSA. The CDR3 runs 15 residues.

The V call is TRBV13, the J call TRBJ2-7; weak D call: TRBD1 (6 bases). Germline loops: CDR1 PRHDT, CDR2 FYEKMQ (reference sequence). This CDR3 is 15 amino acids long. Trimming shortened V by 0 bases and J by 2 bases, and 11 bases separated the two germline ends. The CDR3 protein is CASSLGQGFPYEQYF. The CDR3, as DNA: TGTGCCAGCAGCTTAGGACAGGGATTTCCCTACGAGCAGTACTTC. The variable domain in full, completed from reference TRBV13 and TRBJ2-7, reads AAGVIQSPRHLIKEKRETATLKCYPIPRHDTVYWYQQGPGQDPQFLISFYEKMQSDKGSIPDRFSAQQFSDYHSELNMSSLELGDSALYFCASSLGQGFPYEQYFGPGTRLTVT.

This chain's CDR3 is CASSSTMWGLAGETDTQYF. CDR3 DNA: TGTGCCAGCAGCTCTACGATGTGGGGACTAGCGGGAGAGACAGATACGCAGTATTTT. This rearrangement joins TRBV11-3 to TRBJ2-3; 14 nucleotides match TRBD2. CDR1 is SGHNT and CDR2 is YENEEA in the germline V gene. Trimming at V came to 4 bases and at J to 3 bases, leaving 12 bases not matched to a gene. CDR3 size: 19 residues. Full variable domain (outside the CDR3, taken from reference TRBV11-3 and TRBJ2-3): EAGVVQSPRYKIIEKKQPVAFWCNPISGHNTLYWYLQNLGQGPELLIRYENEEAVDDSQLPKDRFSAERLKGVDSTLKIQPAELGDSAVYLCASSSTMWGLAGETDTQYFGPGTRLTVL.

The chain couples TRBV6-1 to TRBJ1-2, with D uncertain. V was cut by 2 bases and J by 5 bases, with 9 bases left in between. This CDR3 is built from 13 residues. CDR1 MNHNS and CDR2 SASEGT come from the germline V gene. The DNA of the CDR3 is TGTGCCAGCAGTGAAACCCAGGTTTATGGCTACACCTTC. It translates to CASSETQVYGYTF.

The chain links TRBV7-6 to TRBJ1-4; 10 bases are a match to TRBD1. V was pared by 6 bases and J by 5 bases, with 9 bases of the junction left unmatched. Germline V lookup: CDR1 SGHVS, CDR2 FNYEAQ. There are 16 residues in the CDR3. CDR3 residues: CASRGTGVSSNEKLFF. The CDR3, as DNA: TGTGCCAGCAGGGGGACAGGGGTTTCTTCAAATGAAAAACTGTTTTTT.

The chain links TRBV28 to TRBJ2-7; D might be TRBD1 (5 bases). Deletions cut 6 bases from V and 0 bases from J, with 18 bases between. The CDR3 length is 16 residues. Germline lookup yields CDR1 MDHEN and CDR2 SYDVKM. The CDR3 sequence is CASRALGAPTSYEQYF. The CDR3 nucleotides read TGTGCCAGCAGAGCTCTTGGGGCGCCAACCTCCTACGAGCAGTACTTC.

The genes are TRBV28 and TRBJ1-6, with D tentatively TRBD1 (5 bases). V lost 10 bases and J 6 bases, leaving 13 bases between the germline ends. The CDR3 contains 13 residues. CDR1 is MDHEN, CDR2 SYDVKM, per germline. The CDR3 reads CAIGAPLNSPLHF. CDR3 nucleotides: TGTGCCATCGGGGCCCCCCTTAATTCACCCCTCCACTTT.

This CDR3 reads CASSLSNYGYTF. The CDR3 region has the DNA TGTGCCAGCAGTTTAAGCAACTATGGCTACACCTTC. The J gene is TRBJ1-2, the V gene TRBV12-3 or TRBV12-4; D ambiguous. This CDR3 contains 12 residues. Trimming left V 2 bases short and J 2 bases short, with 3 bases between.

The V call is TRBV5-1, the J call TRBJ2-7; D unresolved. Germline values: CDR1 SGHRS, CDR2 YFSETQ. This CDR3 has 15 amino acids. With 4 bases removed from V and 4 bases from J, the gap between germline ends came to 18 bases. The CDR3 loop is CASSLSPGGPYEQYF. The CDR3 bases are TGCGCCAGCAGCCTCTCACCCGGCGGACCTTACGAGCAGTACTTC.

The V and J genes are TRBV2 and TRBJ1-1; D not resolved. Trimming stripped 7 bases from V and 1 base from J, with 13 bases between. The CDR3 runs 14 residues. Germline V gene data show CDR1 as SNHLY and CDR2 as FYNNEI. CDR3 region: CASTWTDSNTEAFF. CDR3 coding DNA: TGTGCCAGCACCTGGACGGATTCGAACACTGAAGCTTTCTTT.

There are a few counts of this clone. CDR3 sequence (DNA): TGTGCCAGCAGCTTGGGGCGGGGGGTGGACCAAGAGACCCAGTACTTC. Encoded protein: CASSLGRGVDQETQYF. The chain recombines TRBV5-4 with TRBJ2-5, with 8 bases matching TRBD2. V trimming: 0 bases; J trimming: 0 bases; junction bases outside the gene matches: 4. The CDR3 has 16 amino acids. Germline V gene data show CDR1 as SGHNT and CDR2 as YYREEE (reference sequence).

This chain joins TRBV3-1 (or the pseudogene TRBV3-2) and TRBJ2-5, with 14 bases that match TRBD2. CDR1 LGHDT and CDR2 YNNKEL come from the germline V gene (reference sequence). V dropped 1 base and J dropped 4; count of bases not matched to a gene: 5. The CDR3 consists of 17 residues. CDR3 bases: TGTGCCAGCAGCCAAGGACTAGCGGGAGGGAGGGGAGAGACCCAGTACTTC. Its translation is CASSQGLAGGRGETQYF.

About this clone itself: An end of the junction differs from the germline gene, which may be a read error. The V and J genes are TRBV10-3 and TRBJ2-7; a possible D gene is TRBD1 (6 bases). CDR1 ENHRY and CDR2 SYGVKD come from the germline V gene. This CDR3 region has 11 residues. The DNA of the CDR3 is TGTGCCATCAGTGAGTCGGGACAACCGCTCTTC. It specifies CAISESGQPLF.

V and J are TRBV19 and TRBJ2-7; D may be TRBD1 (5 bases). CDR3 size: 14 residues. Trimming removed 1 base from V and 2 bases from J, with 9 bases in between. CDR1 and CDR2 (germline): LNHDA, SQIVND (reference sequence). CDR3 in amino acids: CASSIGGRAYEQYF. The CDR3 DNA is TGTGCCAGTAGTATAGGCGGCAGGGCCTACGAGCAGTACTTC. The full variable domain, rest sourced from reference TRBV19 and TRBJ2-7, is DGGITQSPKYLFRKEGQNVTLSCEQNLNHDAMYWYRQDPGQGLRLIYYSQIVNDFQKGDIAEGYSVSREKKESFPLTVTSAQKNPTAFYLCASSIGGRAYEQYFGPGTRLTVT.

The chain combines TRBV27 with TRBJ2-1, with 11 bases aligning to TRBD2. The CDR3 loop spans 15 amino acids. The germline V gene encodes CDR1 MNHEY and CDR2 SMNVEV (reference sequence). V shed 2 bases and J 4 bases; nucleotides not matched to a gene: 1. CDR3 protein: CASSLIAGGYNEQFF. The CDR3 DNA follows: TGTGCCAGCAGTTTAATAGCGGGAGGGTACAATGAGCAGTTCTTC.

CDR3 loop: CASSPAQGANTGELFF. The CDR3 DNA follows: TGTGCCAGCTCACCCGCACAGGGGGCCAACACCGGGGAGCTGTTTTTT. The rearrangement joins TRBV18 to TRBJ2-2; 9 bases match TRBD1. Germline V gene sequence: CDR1 KGHSH, CDR2 LQKENI. The J segment lost 2 bases and the V segment lost 3 bases, leaving 4 bases of the junction unmatched. The CDR3 sequence is 16 residues long.

This clone was counted once. The V and J genes are TRBV19 and TRBJ1-1; 7 bases agree with TRBD1. CDR1 and CDR2 (germline): LNHDA, SQIVND (reference sequence). V trimming: 2 bases; J trimming: 4 bases; junction bases outside the gene matches: 1. This CDR3 spans 13 amino acids. The DNA for the CDR3 is TGTGCCAGTAGTATAACAGGGGCCACTGAAGCTTTCTTT. This encodes CASSITGATEAFF.

This chain uses TRBV5-4 with TRBJ2-3; 14 bases align to TRBD2. Germline values: CDR1 SGHNT, CDR2 YYREEE (reference sequence). The CDR3 contains 20 residues. Trimming took 4 bases from V and 7 from J; bases not matched to a gene: 20. The DNA for the CDR3 is TGTGCCAGCAGCCCCCCGGGACGGACGGGACTAGCGGGAGACCCGAATACGCAGTATTTT. This sequence encodes CASSPPGRTGLAGDPNTQYF. Full variable domain (remainder filled in from reference TRBV5-4 and TRBJ2-3): ETGVTQSPTHLIKTRGQQVTLRCSSQSGHNTVSWYQQALGQGPQFIFQYYREEENGRGNFPPRFSGLQFPNYSSELNVNALELDDSALYLCASSPPGRTGLAGDPNTQYFGPGTRLTVL.

This chain links TRBV12-5 with TRBJ2-3; no reliable D call. The CDR3 has 16 amino acids. Trimming stripped 7 bases from V and 2 bases from J, with 19 bases between. Germline-derived CDR1 and CDR2 are LGHNT and FRNRAP. As DNA, the CDR3 is TGTGCTAGTGTTCTCTACCTTTATTCAGACACAGATACGCAGTATTTT. Translating it yields CASVLYLYSDTDTQYF.

The chain couples TRBV18 to TRBJ1-2; 7 positions match TRBD1. CDR3 length equals 14 residues. V trimming: 6 bases; J trimming: 4 bases; junction bases outside the gene matches: 8. Germline assignment: CDR1 KGHSH and CDR2 LQKENI. CDR3 DNA: TGTGCCAGCTCTATTGGACAGGTTCGCTATGGCTACACCTTC. This translates into CASSIGQVRYGYTF. Filled out from reference TRBV18 and TRBJ1-2, the complete variable domain reads NAGVMQNPRHLVRRRGQEARLRCSPMKGHSHVYWYRQLPEEGLKFMVYLQKENIIDESGMPKERFSAEFPKEGPSILRIQQVVRGDSAAYFCASSIGQVRYGYTFGSGTRLTVV.

The CDR3 nucleotides are TGTGCCAGCAGCCCCCTAGCTGGCCCCCAGCATTTT. This translates into CASSPLAGPQHF. The rearrangement links TRBV6-5 to TRBJ1-5; the D is unclear. The CDR3 has 12 residues. V lost 6 bases, J lost 10 bases, and 13 bases lay in between. Germline V gene lookup returns CDR1 MNHEY and CDR2 SVGAGI.

The CDR3, as DNA: TGTGCCAGTAGTATCGGGGCGAACAATGAGCAGTTCTTC. Translating it yields CASSIGANNEQFF. The genes are TRBV19 and TRBJ2-1; D is possibly TRBD1 or TRBD2 (5 bases each). The CDR3 has 13 amino acids. V was clipped by 3 bases and J by 5 bases, with 8 bases between them. Germline values: CDR1 LNHDA, CDR2 SQIVND (reference sequence). Complete variable domain (other parts from reference TRBV19 and TRBJ2-1): DGGITQSPKYLFRKEGQNVTLSCEQNLNHDAMYWYRQDPGQGLRLIYYSQIVNDFQKGDIAEGYSVSREKKESFPLTVTSAQKNPTAFYLCASSIGANNEQFFGPGTRLTVL.

The V call is TRBV13, the J call TRBJ2-5; 10 bases agree with TRBD2. Germline assignment: CDR1 PRHDT and CDR2 FYEKMQ (reference sequence). V lost 1 base to trimming and J lost 2 bases; unmatched junction nucleotides: 10. The CDR3 runs 18 residues. DNA for the CDR3: TGTGCCAGCAGCTTAGTATCACTAGCGGGACCTTTACAAGAGACCCAGTACTTC. It codes for CASSLVSLAGPLQETQYF. The full variable domain, completed using reference TRBV13 and TRBJ2-5, is AAGVIQSPRHLIKEKRETATLKCYPIPRHDTVYWYQQGPGQDPQFLISFYEKMQSDKGSIPDRFSAQQFSDYHSELNMSSLELGDSALYFCASSLVSLAGPLQETQYFGPGTRLLVL.

The chain recombines TRBV6-6 with TRBJ2-7; D remains unclear. Trimming cost V 0 bases and J 5 bases, with 2 bases left between them. This CDR3 is built from 11 residues. CDR1 and CDR2 (germline): MNHNY, SVGAGI (reference sequence). CDR3 in DNA: TGTGCCAGCAGTTACTCGAACGAGCAGTACTTC. It yields the protein CASSYSNEQYF.

The CDR3 region is CATSDSTGSNQPQHF. CDR3 coding DNA: TGTGCCACCAGTGACTCGACAGGGTCCAATCAGCCCCAGCATTTT. The chain joins TRBV24-1 to TRBJ1-5; 7 nucleotides match TRBD1. The V and J ends lost 4 bases and 3 bases, in that order; junction bases with no gene match: 5. From germline, CDR1 is KGHDR and CDR2 SFDVKD. CDR3 length: 15 amino acids.

J is TRBJ2-2 and V is TRBV6-2 or TRBV6-3; 8 bases agree with TRBD2. CDR1 and CDR2 from the germline V gene are MNHEY and SVGEGT. The junction had 8 bases not matched to a gene; V was cut back by 4 bases and J by 4 bases. There are 16 residues in the CDR3. The CDR3 nucleotides are TGTGCCAGCAGTTTCTACAGCGGGAGTGGCACCGGGGAGCTGTTTTTT. Translating it yields CASSFYSGSGTGELFF.

The chain has TRBV30 and TRBJ1-2; 7 bases match TRBD1. The CDR3 has 11 residues. CDR1 GTSNPN and CDR2 SVGIG come from the germline V gene (reference sequence). Here the CDR3 DNA reads TGTGCTAAGGGGGCTCGCTATGGCTACACCTTC. Protein: CAKGARYGYTF.